The 12 T cell receptor beta chains in this list originate from one sample, sequenced in a study of OX40 agonist ivuxolimab in advanced cancers. The table came from immunoSEQ multiplex PCR; TCRdb's copy has only in-frame clones and leaves some out. The sample holds more than 70,000 clones, under 95% seen once. Source: CD4+ or CD8+ T cells sorted from blood, taken in a trial of the OX40 agonist ivuxolimab. These receptors all stem from an adult with an advanced solid tumor such as melanoma, head and neck, liver or kidney cancer.

CDR3 sequence reads: CASSEHPGVGTQYF. CDR3 nucleotides: TGTGCCAGCAGTGAACATCCGGGGGTGGGGACCCAGTACTTC. This chain links TRBV6-1 with TRBJ2-5; D may be TRBD2 (6 bases). The CDR3 loop spans 14 amino acids. V dropped 2 bases and J dropped 7 bases, with 14 bases sitting between them. The germline V gene encodes CDR1 MNHNS and CDR2 SASEGT.

Here the CDR3 reads CASSSHGQGNYEQYF. For the CDR3, the DNA is TGTGCCAGCAGCTCCCATGGACAGGGGAACTACGAGCAGTACTTC. The J gene is TRBJ2-7, the V gene TRBV7-9; 9 bases map to TRBD1. The CDR3 extends over 15 amino acids. The germline V gene has CDR1 SEHNR and CDR2 FQNEAQ (reference sequence). V lost 4 bases, J lost 3 bases, and 7 bases stayed unmatched.

This rearrangement joins TRBV18 to TRBJ2-3; either TRBD1 or TRBD2 may fit D (5 bases each). Germline V lookup: CDR1 KGHSH, CDR2 LQKENI. Deletions cut 6 bases from V and 2 bases from J, with 9 bases between. This CDR3 is 13 amino acids long. CDR3 sequence reads: CASSGANTDTQYF. CDR3 coding DNA: TGTGCCAGCTCCGGGGCCAACACAGATACGCAGTATTTT.

The gene calls are TRBV5-1 and TRBJ2-1; perhaps TRBD1 as D (6 bases). There are 12 residues in the CDR3. CDR1 and CDR2 from the germline V gene are SGHRS and YFSETQ. V lost 7 bases and J 10 bases, leaving 15 bases between the germline ends. CDR3 loop: CASSEGDREQFF. CDR3 bases: TGCGCCAGCTCCGAGGGGGACCGGGAGCAGTTCTTC.

The chain recombines TRBV25-1 with TRBJ2-6, with TRBD1 identical over 9 bases. The CDR3 loop spans 17 amino acids. CDR1 and CDR2 (germline): MGHDK, SYGVNS. V lost 3 bases to trimming and J lost 2 bases; unmatched junction nucleotides: 5. The chain's CDR3 is CASSEGQGPAGANVLTF. DNA for the CDR3: TGTGCCAGCAGTGAGGGACAGGGCCCAGCTGGGGCCAACGTCCTGACTTTC.

The J gene is TRBJ2-3, the V gene TRBV6-6; no reliable D call. This CDR3 region has 15 residues. V shed 2 bases and J shed 1 base, with 10 bases lying between them. CDR1 is MNHNY, CDR2 SVGAGI, per germline (reference sequence). CDR3 coding DNA: TGTGCCAGCAGTTACGGTTCGTGGCGCACAGATACGCAGTATTTT. Translating it yields CASSYGSWRTDTQYF.

This rearrangement joins TRBV30 to TRBJ2-3; the match to TRBD2 covers 16 bases. The V segment lost 0 bases and the J segment 3 bases; nucleotides outside the gene matches: 0. The germline V gene has CDR1 GTSNPN and CDR2 SVGIG (reference sequence). The CDR3 totals 16 residues. CDR3 DNA sequence: TGTGCCTGGAGTGTGGGACTAGCGGGAGGGACAGATACGCAGTATTTT. It specifies CAWSVGLAGGTDTQYF.

This clone was found once. This rearrangement joins TRBV18 to TRBJ2-1; 8 bases line up with TRBD1. Losses at the gene ends were 3 bases for V and 9 bases for J; bases not matched to a gene: 7. The CDR3 is 14 amino acids. Germline assignment: CDR1 KGHSH and CDR2 LQKENI. In nucleotides, the CDR3 is TGTGCCAGCTCACCTTGGACAGGGTTGAGTGAGCAGTTCTTC. This translates into CASSPWTGLSEQFF.

The chain has TRBV28 and TRBJ1-5, with a possible D match to TRBD1 (5 bases). There are 15 residues in the CDR3. Looked up from germline, CDR1 is MDHEN and CDR2 is SYDVKM. Trimming pared 6 bases from V and 0 bases from J, leaving 12 bases between. CDR3 DNA: TGTGCCAGCAGAACCCACCAGGGTAGCAATCAGCCCCAGCATTTT. Translation: CASRTHQGSNQPQHF.

The rearrangement uses TRBV27 and TRBJ2-7; TRBD1 might be the D (6 bases). Germline-derived CDR1 and CDR2 are MNHEY and SMNVEV (reference sequence). With 8 bases removed from V and 0 bases from J, the gap between germline ends came to 17 bases. The CDR3 covers 15 residues. The CDR3, as DNA: TGTGCCAGCCGACTTGGACAGTTGAGCTCCTACGAGCAGTACTTC. Protein: CASRLGQLSSYEQYF.

V is TRBV9 and J is TRBJ2-7; 7 nucleotides line up with TRBD1. CDR3 length: 16 residues. The germline V gene has CDR1 SGDLS and CDR2 YYNGEE. V was clipped by 4 bases and J by 1 base; unmatched bases: 11. As DNA, the CDR3 is TGTGCCAGCAGCATAACCGGGACAGAGCTTTCCTACGAGCAGTACTTC. Its translation: CASSITGTELSYEQYF.

The chain uses TRBV19 and TRBJ2-1; D unresolved. The CDR3 runs to 14 residues. The germline CDR1 and CDR2 sequences are LNHDA and SQIVND (reference sequence). The germline V and J ends were trimmed by 1 base and 9 bases, with 13 bases remaining between them. CDR3 protein: CASSIGGMDLEQFF. The CDR3 region has the DNA TGTGCCAGTAGTATAGGCGGTATGGACCTTGAGCAGTTCTTC.